These T cell receptor beta chains were read from a single sample in a study of blood T cell repertoires in COVID-19. Generated by immunoSEQ multiplex PCR, the TCRdb table keeps only in-frame clones and is missing some. Of approximately 220,000 clones in the sample, 83% were seen once. Sequencing was carried out using PBMCs or T cells enriched from blood (not recorded which). Receptor source: a woman in her thirties or forties who had been exposed to COVID-19. Each CDR3 is given with its conserved first and last residue. Fields, in order: J gene, V gene, D gene, clone size, CDR3 protein, CDR3 DNA. D genes are given only for firm matches. Only part of the rows carry a size: once, few, many, or a class if the clone is expanded.

J gene: TRBJ2-1
V gene: TRBV19
D gene: TRBD2
clone size: NA
CDR3 protein: CASSIPGLAGGTYNEQFF
CDR3 DNA: TGTGCCAGTAGTATTCCCGGACTAGCGGGCGGAACGTACAATGAGCAGTTCTTC

J gene: TRBJ1-1
V gene: TRBV24-1
D gene: NA
clone size: NA
CDR3 protein: CATSDFRYTEAFF
CDR3 DNA: TGTGCCACCAGTGACTTCAGATACACTGAAGCTTTCTTT

J gene: TRBJ2-7
V gene: TRBV28
D gene: NA
clone size: NA
CDR3 protein: CASSGGDSQTYEQYF
CDR3 DNA: TGTGCCAGCAGCGGGGGGGACAGCCAAACCTACGAGCAGTACTTC

J gene: TRBJ2-3
V gene: TRBV7-2
D gene: NA
clone size: once
CDR3 protein: CASSFSTGTDTQYF
CDR3 DNA: TGTGCCAGCAGCTTTTCTACGGGCACAGATACGCAGTATTTT

J gene: TRBJ2-7
V gene: TRBV6-6
D gene: TRBD2
clone size: NA
CDR3 protein: CASSLVGGFSYEQYF
CDR3 DNA: TGTGCCAGCAGTCTAGTCGGGGGGTTCTCCTACGAGCAGTACTTC

J gene: TRBJ1-2
V gene: TRBV3-1/TRBV3-2
D gene: NA
clone size: NA
CDR3 protein: CASSHKQGAGGYTF
CDR3 DNA: TGTGCCAGCAGCCACAAGCAAGGGGCTGGAGGCTACACCTTC

J gene: TRBJ2-7
V gene: TRBV19
D gene: TRBD2
clone size: NA
CDR3 protein: CASTAGLGSYEQYF
CDR3 DNA: TGTGCCAGTACCGCGGGACTAGGCTCCTACGAGCAGTACTTC

J gene: TRBJ1-1
V gene: TRBV19
D gene: NA
clone size: NA
CDR3 protein: CASRRGMNTEAFF
CDR3 DNA: TGTGCCAGTAGAAGGGGAATGAACACTGAAGCTTTCTTT

J gene: TRBJ2-5
V gene: TRBV4-1
D gene: NA
clone size: NA
CDR3 protein: CASSQDMAGPETQYF
CDR3 DNA: TGCGCCAGCAGCCAAGATATGGCGGGCCCAGAGACCCAGTACTTC

J gene: TRBJ1-6
V gene: TRBV4-1
D gene: NA
clone size: NA
CDR3 protein: CASSQIGQTHSPLHF
CDR3 DNA: TGCGCCAGCAGCCAAATCGGACAGACCCATTCACCCCTCCACTTT

J gene: TRBJ1-1
V gene: TRBV6-9
D gene: NA
clone size: NA
CDR3 protein: CASSYCPLSNTEAFF
CDR3 DNA: TGTGCCAGCAGTTATTGTCCCCTATCGAACACTGAAGCTTTCTTT

J gene: TRBJ1-1
V gene: TRBV7-8
D gene: NA
clone size: few
CDR3 protein: CASSYNLGAMNTEAFF
CDR3 DNA: TGTGCCAGCAGCTACAACTTAGGGGCAATGAACACTGAAGCTTTCTTT

J gene: TRBJ1-2
V gene: TRBV28
D gene: TRBD1
clone size: few
CDR3 protein: CASSLDTQGDGGYTF
CDR3 DNA: TGTGCCAGCAGTTTAGATACACAGGGGGACGGGGGCTACACCTTC

J gene: TRBJ1-2
V gene: TRBV11-3
D gene: TRBD1
clone size: NA
CDR3 protein: CASKRFRDRGSDGYTF
CDR3 DNA: TGTGCCAGCAAGAGGTTTCGGGACAGGGGTTCCGATGGCTACACCTTC

J gene: TRBJ2-7
V gene: TRBV27
D gene: TRBD1
clone size: NA
CDR3 protein: CASSPRDRGGRKQYF
CDR3 DNA: TGTGCCAGCAGTCCCCGGGACAGGGGAGGTCGCAAGCAGTACTTC

J gene: TRBJ1-2
V gene: TRBV28
D gene: TRBD1
clone size: NA
CDR3 protein: CASSLSDRGIYGYTF
CDR3 DNA: TGTGCCAGCAGCCTAAGTGACAGGGGGATCTATGGCTACACCTTC

J gene: TRBJ1-2
V gene: TRBV5-6
D gene: NA
clone size: many
CDR3 protein: CASSPGPDYGYTF
CDR3 DNA: TGTGCCAGCAGCCCTGGGCCGGACTATGGCTACACCTTC

J gene: TRBJ2-1
V gene: TRBV9
D gene: NA
clone size: NA
CDR3 protein: CASSASRQSNEQFF
CDR3 DNA: TGTGCCAGCAGCGCAAGTCGACAGTCAAATGAGCAGTTCTTC

J gene: TRBJ1-1
V gene: TRBV6-6
D gene: TRBD1
clone size: NA
CDR3 protein: CASSFPGQQNTEAFF
CDR3 DNA: TGTGCCAGCAGTTTCCCGGGACAGCAGAACACTGAAGCTTTCTTT

J gene: TRBJ2-7
V gene: TRBV19
D gene: NA
clone size: few
CDR3 protein: CASSIEFEGYEQYF
CDR3 DNA: TGTGCCAGTAGTATAGAATTTGAGGGTTACGAGCAGTACTTC

J gene: TRBJ2-3
V gene: TRBV7-2
D gene: NA
clone size: few
CDR3 protein: CASNPTGGVTDTQYF
CDR3 DNA: TGTGCCAGCAACCCCACAGGGGGGGTCACAGATACGCAGTATTTT

J gene: TRBJ1-6
V gene: TRBV27
D gene: TRBD1
clone size: many
CDR3 protein: CASGRDRPYNSPLHF
CDR3 DNA: TGTGCCAGCGGCCGGGACAGACCCTATAATTCACCCCTCCACTTT

J gene: TRBJ2-7
V gene: TRBV5-6
D gene: TRBD1
clone size: NA
CDR3 protein: CASSGKQGRTSYEQYF
CDR3 DNA: TGTGCCAGCAGCGGGAAACAGGGGAGAACGTCCTACGAGCAGTACTTC

J gene: TRBJ1-2
V gene: TRBV9
D gene: NA
clone size: NA
CDR3 protein: CASSAQGLDYGYTF
CDR3 DNA: TGTGCCAGCAGCGCCCAGGGTTTAGACTATGGCTACACCTTC

J gene: TRBJ1-1
V gene: TRBV10-3
D gene: TRBD1
clone size: NA
CDR3 protein: CATRTGANTEAFF
CDR3 DNA: TGTGCCACCAGGACAGGGGCGAACACTGAAGCTTTCTTT

J gene: TRBJ2-1
V gene: TRBV19
D gene: NA
clone size: NA
CDR3 protein: CASTQGAEQFF
CDR3 DNA: TGTGCCAGTACCCAGGGCGCTGAGCAGTTCTTC

J gene: TRBJ1-3
V gene: TRBV11-2
D gene: NA
clone size: NA
CDR3 protein: CASSFMGARDTIYF
CDR3 DNA: TGTGCCAGCAGCTTCATGGGGGCCCGGGACACCATATATTTT

J gene: TRBJ1-3
V gene: TRBV7-7
D gene: TRBD1
clone size: few
CDR3 protein: CASSPTGGPGNTIYF
CDR3 DNA: TGTGCCAGCAGCCCGACAGGGGGCCCTGGAAACACCATATATTTT

J gene: TRBJ1-2
V gene: TRBV14
D gene: NA
clone size: NA
CDR3 protein: CASSIARGNDYGYTF
CDR3 DNA: TGTGCCAGCAGTATCGCCCGAGGGAACGACTATGGCTACACCTTC

J gene: TRBJ1-6
V gene: TRBV2
D gene: NA
clone size: NA
CDR3 protein: CASSDDSPTVGSPLHF
CDR3 DNA: TGTGCCAGCAGTGACGACAGTCCCACGGTGGGTTCACCCCTCCACTTT

J gene: TRBJ1-3
V gene: TRBV7-2
D gene: NA
clone size: NA
CDR3 protein: CASSVDSPGSGNTIYF
CDR3 DNA: TGTGCCAGCAGCGTAGACAGTCCCGGCTCTGGAAACACCATATATTTT

J gene: TRBJ1-4
V gene: TRBV19
D gene: TRBD1
clone size: NA
CDR3 protein: CASSIGGTDNEKLFF
CDR3 DNA: TGTGCCAGTAGTATAGGGGGGACAGATAATGAAAAACTGTTTTTT

J gene: TRBJ2-7
V gene: TRBV5-4
D gene: NA
clone size: NA
CDR3 protein: CAWRDEQYF
CDR3 DNA: TGTGCCTGGAGGGACGAGCAGTACTTC

J gene: TRBJ1-2
V gene: TRBV6-2/TRBV6-3
D gene: TRBD1
clone size: NA
CDR3 protein: CASSSHRDRVTTF
CDR3 DNA: TGTGCCAGCAGTTCCCACCGGGACAGGGTTACAACCTTC

J gene: TRBJ2-2
V gene: TRBV4-2
D gene: TRBD2
clone size: NA
CDR3 protein: CASSQPGLAGVYTGELFF
CDR3 DNA: TGTGCCAGCAGCCAACCGGGACTAGCGGGGGTCTACACCGGGGAGCTGTTTTTT

J gene: TRBJ2-2
V gene: TRBV4-2
D gene: NA
clone size: once
CDR3 protein: CASGRGNTGELFF
CDR3 DNA: TGTGCCAGCGGAAGGGGCAACACCGGGGAGCTGTTTTTT

J gene: TRBJ2-2
V gene: TRBV19
D gene: NA
clone size: NA
CDR3 protein: CASSRGSGTGELFF
CDR3 DNA: TGTGCCAGTAGTAGAGGGTCGGGCACCGGGGAGCTGTTTTTT

J gene: TRBJ1-4
V gene: TRBV29-1
D gene: TRBD1
clone size: NA
CDR3 protein: CSASGQDLTTNEKLFF
CDR3 DNA: TGCAGCGCCTCTGGACAGGACCTCACAACTAATGAAAAACTGTTTTTT

J gene: TRBJ2-6
V gene: TRBV3-1/TRBV3-2
D gene: TRBD1
clone size: NA
CDR3 protein: CASSRDRGSGANVLTF
CDR3 DNA: TGTGCCAGCAGCCGGGACAGGGGTTCCGGGGCCAACGTCCTGACTTTC

J gene: TRBJ2-1
V gene: TRBV7-9
D gene: TRBD2
clone size: NA
CDR3 protein: CASSSPLAGGRRSYNEQFF
CDR3 DNA: TGTGCCAGCAGCTCCCCACTAGCGGGGGGGCGCAGATCCTACAATGAGCAGTTCTTC

J gene: TRBJ1-5
V gene: TRBV3-1/TRBV3-2
D gene: NA
clone size: NA
CDR3 protein: CASSQSGVSNQPQHF
CDR3 DNA: TGTGCCAGCAGCCAATCAGGCGTTAGCAATCAGCCCCAGCATTTT

J gene: TRBJ1-1
V gene: TRBV29-1
D gene: NA
clone size: NA
CDR3 protein: CSVASRLNTEAFF
CDR3 DNA: TGCAGCGTTGCCTCCAGATTGAACACTGAAGCTTTCTTT